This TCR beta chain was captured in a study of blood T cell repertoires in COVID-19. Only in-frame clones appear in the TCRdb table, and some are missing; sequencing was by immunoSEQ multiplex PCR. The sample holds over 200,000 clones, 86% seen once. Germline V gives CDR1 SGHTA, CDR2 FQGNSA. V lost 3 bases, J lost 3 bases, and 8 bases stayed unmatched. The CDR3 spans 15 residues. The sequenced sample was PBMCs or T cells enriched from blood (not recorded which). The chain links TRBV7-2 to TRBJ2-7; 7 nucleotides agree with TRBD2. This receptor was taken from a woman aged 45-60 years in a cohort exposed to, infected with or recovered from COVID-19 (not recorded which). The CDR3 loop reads CASSLGSSGSYEQYF. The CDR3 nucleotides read TGTGCCAGCAGCTTGGGGTCTAGCGGTAGCTACGAGCAGTACTTC.